This TCR beta chain was documented in a study of blood T cells in healthy people across ages. Notes on this clonotype: The antigen is undetermined.

Alongside a J-beta primer mix, a sample-barcoded 5' primer served in a second PCR lasting about 6 to 11 cycles. TCRdb re-called the 5' RACE reads with MiXCR, one entry per CDR3 protein. The data contain about 800,000 distinct CDR3 sequences, approximately 25% of them singletons. General observations from the study: The fall in TCR beta diversity per million T cells was roughly linear with age. When set beside aged donors, long-lived donors presented more naive CD4+ cells and higher diversity.

V was pared by 5 bases and J by 3 bases, with 14 bases between. The CDR3 spans 14 residues. Germline assignment: CDR1 MDHEN and CDR2 SYDVKM. This sample was shared with a second study, whose subject was T cells of mothers and their children.

The sample comprised blood. The clonotype originates from a boy aged 10-17 years in good health. The V and J genes are TRBV28 and TRBJ2-7; the D gene is possibly TRBD2 (6 bases). The chain's CDR3 is CASSPAGLHYEQYF. In DNA form, the CDR3 reads TGTGCCAGCAGTCCCGCGGGGCTCCACTACGAGCAGTACTTC.